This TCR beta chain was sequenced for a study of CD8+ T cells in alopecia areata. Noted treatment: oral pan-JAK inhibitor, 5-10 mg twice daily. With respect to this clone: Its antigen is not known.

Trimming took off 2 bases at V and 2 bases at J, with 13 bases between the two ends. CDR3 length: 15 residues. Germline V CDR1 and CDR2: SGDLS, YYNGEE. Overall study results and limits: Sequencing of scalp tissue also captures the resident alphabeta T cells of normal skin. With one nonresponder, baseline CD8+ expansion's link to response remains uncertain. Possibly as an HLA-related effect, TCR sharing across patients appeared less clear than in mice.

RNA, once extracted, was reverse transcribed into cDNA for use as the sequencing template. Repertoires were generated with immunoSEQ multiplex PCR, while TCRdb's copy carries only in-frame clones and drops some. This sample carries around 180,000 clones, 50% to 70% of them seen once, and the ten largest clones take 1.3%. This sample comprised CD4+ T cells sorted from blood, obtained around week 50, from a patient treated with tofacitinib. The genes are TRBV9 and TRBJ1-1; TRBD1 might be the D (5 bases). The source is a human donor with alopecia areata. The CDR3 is CASSVATGGNTEAFF. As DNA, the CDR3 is TGTGCCAGCAGCGTTGCGACGGGGGGAAACACTGAAGCTTTCTTT.